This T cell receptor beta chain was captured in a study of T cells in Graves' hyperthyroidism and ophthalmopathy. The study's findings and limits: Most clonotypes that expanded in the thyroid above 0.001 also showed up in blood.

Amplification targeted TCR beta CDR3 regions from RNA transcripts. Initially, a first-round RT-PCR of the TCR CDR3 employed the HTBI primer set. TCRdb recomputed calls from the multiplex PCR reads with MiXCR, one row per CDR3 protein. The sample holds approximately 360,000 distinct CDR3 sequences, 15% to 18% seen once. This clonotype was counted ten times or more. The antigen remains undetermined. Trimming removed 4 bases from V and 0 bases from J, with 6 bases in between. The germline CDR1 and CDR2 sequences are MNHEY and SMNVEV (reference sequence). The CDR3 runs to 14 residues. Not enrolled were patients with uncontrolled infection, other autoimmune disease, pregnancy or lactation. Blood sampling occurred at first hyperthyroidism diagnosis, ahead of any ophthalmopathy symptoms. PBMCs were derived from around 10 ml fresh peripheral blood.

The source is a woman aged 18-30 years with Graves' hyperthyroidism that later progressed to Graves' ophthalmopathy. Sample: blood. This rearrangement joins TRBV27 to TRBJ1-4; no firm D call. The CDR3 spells CASSYAATNEKLFF. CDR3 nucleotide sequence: TGTGCCAGCAGTTACGCCGCAACTAATGAAAAACTGTTTTTT. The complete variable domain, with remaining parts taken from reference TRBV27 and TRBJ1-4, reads EAQVTQNPRYLITVTGKKLTVTCSQNMNHEYMSWYRQDPGLGLRQIYYSMNVEVTDKGDVPEGYKVSRKEKRNFPLILESPSPNQTSLYFCASSYAATNEKLFFGSGTQLSVL.